The 14 T cell receptor beta chains below were found in one sample sequenced in a study of CD8+ T cells in alopecia areata. Sequencing relied on a cDNA template that was reverse transcribed from extracted RNA. Produced via immunoSEQ multiplex PCR; TCRdb's table is partial and in-frame only. The sample comprises approximately 180,000 clones, roughly 53% of which are singletons, and approximately 10% rests with the top ten. Treatment: oral pan-JAK inhibitor, 5-10 mg twice daily. Sequences were derived from CD8+ T cells sorted from blood, sampled at week 24, from a patient treated with tofacitinib. These receptors were collected from a human donor with alopecia areata.

As to this clone: This sample also contains other DNA sequences that code for the same CDR3. This sequence joins TRBV29-1 and TRBJ1-2; D perhaps matches TRBD1 (6 bases). Germline CDR1 and CDR2: SQVTM and ANQGSEA. Trimming shortened V by 3 bases and J by 5 bases, and 13 bases separated the two germline ends. The CDR3 is 13 amino acids. The CDR3 DNA sequence: TGCAGCGTTGACAGGGGTGAAGGATATGGCTACACCTTC. Its translation is CSVDRGEGYGYTF.

This CDR3 reads CASSPGMSGTDTQYF. Here the CDR3 DNA reads TGTGCCAGCAGTCCAGGGATGTCAGGCACAGATACGCAGTATTTT. The gene calls are TRBV27 and TRBJ2-3; D might be TRBD1 (5 bases). The germline V gene encodes CDR1 MNHEY and CDR2 SMNVEV (reference sequence). Between the trimmed V and J ends, which lost 5 bases and 1 base, there was a span of 13 bases. CDR3 length: 15 residues.

CDR3 sequence (DNA): TGTGCCATCAGCAAACAGGGGGAGAACACTGAAGCTTTCTTT. It translates to CAISKQGENTEAFF. J is TRBJ1-1 and V is TRBV10-3; 8 bases align to TRBD1. The CDR3 has 14 residues. CDR1 and CDR2 from the germline V gene are ENHRY and SYGVKD. V dropped 6 bases and J dropped 1; count of bases not matched to a gene: 4.

The chain couples TRBV4-1 to TRBJ1-2, with no clear D. The germline CDR1 and CDR2 sequences are MGHRA and YSYEKL. The V end lost 4 bases, the J end lost 2 bases, and 11 bases lay between the germline ends. The CDR3 is made up of 14 amino acids. CDR3 sequence: CASSPDPENYGYTF. DNA for the CDR3: TGCGCCAGCAGCCCGGACCCAGAGAACTATGGCTACACCTTC.

This clone has just a few counts. The genes are TRBV7-6 and TRBJ1-5, with a weak D call TRBD1 (5 bases). Germline CDR1 reads SGHVS; CDR2 reads FNYEAQ. Trimming took off 0 bases at V and 1 base at J, with 7 bases between the two ends. The CDR3 runs 15 residues. In nucleotides, the CDR3 is TGTGCCAGCAGCTTAGCCCGGGACAGCAATCAGCCCCAGCATTTT. Translating it yields CASSLARDSNQPQHF.

The sample holds one count of this clone. This CDR3 reads CASSFGRDTQYF. The CDR3 bases are TGTGCCAGCAGCTTCGGGCGAGATACGCAGTATTTT. This chain joins TRBV5-6 and TRBJ2-3; D gene unclear. V dropped 2 bases and J dropped 5 bases, with 6 bases sitting between them. Germline-derived CDR1 and CDR2 are SGHDT and YYEEEE. CDR3 length: 12 amino acids.

This clone was counted only a few times. The J gene is TRBJ1-4, the V gene TRBV16; TRBD1 might be the D (5 bases). This CDR3 spans 15 amino acids. CDR1 and CDR2 (germline): KGHSY, FQNENV. V was pared by 4 bases and J by 0 bases, with 9 bases between. The CDR3 bases are TGTGCCAGCAGCCTGGGACTTGCAACTAATGAAAAACTGTTTTTT. Protein product: CASSLGLATNEKLFF.

This clone has more than one count but fewer than ten. The chain carries TRBV4-3 and TRBJ2-1; possible D gene TRBD2, 5 bases. Germline loops: CDR1 LGHNA, CDR2 YSLEER. V dropped 1 base and J dropped 12 bases, with 13 bases sitting between them. This CDR3 has 13 amino acids. The CDR3 DNA follows: TGCGCCAGCAGCCAAGCAGGAGGAGCTGGGCAGTTCTTC. It codes for CASSQAGGAGQFF.

The CDR3 nucleotides are TGTGCCAGCAGTCCCGGACAGGGGGCTGGATATGGCTACACCTTC. Its protein product is CASSPGQGAGYGYTF. This rearrangement joins TRBV27 to TRBJ1-2, with 11 bases aligning to TRBD1. This CDR3 region has 15 residues. Germline lookup yields CDR1 MNHEY and CDR2 SMNVEV (reference sequence). Trimming took 5 bases from V and 5 from J; bases not matched to a gene: 7.

This clone turned up a few times. V and J are TRBV10-2 and TRBJ2-1; unclear D gene. The CDR3 runs to 13 residues. V gave up 8 bases and J gave up 0 bases, with 8 bases separating them. Germline CDR1 and CDR2: WSHSY and SAAADI. CDR3 in DNA: TGCGCCAGCTCACCAAGCTCCTACAATGAGCAGTTCTTC. Translation: CASSPSSYNEQFF.

DNA of the CDR3: TGTGCCTGGAGTGAAATCGGGAGGGGGTACAATGAGCAGTTCTTC. It translates to CAWSEIGRGYNEQFF. The chain has TRBV30 and TRBJ2-1; TRBD2 aligns across 8 bases. Looked up from germline, CDR1 is GTSNPN and CDR2 is SVGIG (reference sequence). This CDR3 has 15 amino acids. V shed 1 base, J shed 4 bases, and the junction held 6 bases outside the gene matches. Combining the CDR3 with reference TRBV30 and TRBJ2-1 gives the whole variable domain SQTIHQWPATLVQPVGSPLSLECTVEGTSNPNLYWYRQAAGRGLQLLFYSVGIGQISSEVPQNLSASRPQDRQFILSSKKLLLSDSGFYLCAWSEIGRGYNEQFFGPGTRLTVL.

Only one count was recorded for this clone. This rearrangement joins TRBV5-6 to TRBJ2-3; tentative D call: TRBD2 (6 bases). The CDR3 runs to 13 residues. Germline V CDR1 and CDR2: SGHDT, YYEEEE. V lost 4 bases and J lost 4, with 10 bases in between. The CDR3 sequence: CASSPGDSDTQYF. In DNA, the CDR3 is TGTGCCAGCAGCCCCGGGGACTCAGATACGCAGTATTTT.

This clone has just a few counts. J is TRBJ1-1 and V is TRBV30; D gene unclear. Germline CDR1 reads GTSNPN; CDR2 reads SVGIG (reference sequence). The CDR3 spans 13 residues. V lost 5 bases and J 0 bases, leaving 10 bases between the germline ends. DNA of the CDR3: TGTGCCTGGGACGCGGGTATGAACACTGAAGCTTTCTTT. This sequence encodes CAWDAGMNTEAFF.

The gene calls are TRBV14 and TRBJ2-7; the D gene is possibly TRBD1 (5 bases). Trimming took 1 base from V and 3 from J, leaving 13 bases between them. CDR1 is SGHDN, CDR2 FVKESK, per germline. The CDR3 has 15 amino acids. The CDR3 DNA is TGTGCCAGCAGCCAAGGGCAGGGTCCCTACTACGAGCAGTACTTC. This translates into CASSQGQGPYYEQYF.